This TCR beta chain was sequenced during a study of blood T cell repertoires in COVID-19. Libraries were prepared by immunoSEQ multiplex PCR; TCRdb keeps only in-frame clonotypes and omits some of them. The data hold hundreds of thousands of clones, with approximately 86% observed a single time. Adults between roughly 18 and 90 years of age took part from 24 US areas. Participants reported their clinical history, and cohort assignment relied on those reports. Germline V gives CDR1 SQVTM, CDR2 ANQGSEA. This CDR3 has 15 residues. The ends were cut back, 0 bases at V and 2 bases at J, with 11 bases in the middle.

This TCR was recovered from a woman in her forties with acute COVID-19. The V gene is TRBV29-1, the J gene TRBJ2-1, with a weak D call TRBD2 (6 bases). The sequencing sample was made of PBMCs or T cells enriched from blood (not recorded which). Here the CDR3 DNA reads TGCAGCGTTGAAGATGGCGGGACTCCCTACAATGAGCAGTTCTTC. It yields the protein CSVEDGGTPYNEQFF.